The 21 T cell receptor beta chains presented below share a single source sample, sequenced in a study of Graves' ophthalmopathy and Graves' hyperthyroidism (dated by TCRdb to the late 2010s). TCRdb records Illumina HiSeq 2000 as the sequencer. For repertoire sequencing, TCR beta CDR3 regions were amplified from RNA transcripts. The first round was an RT-PCR using HTBI primers with the Qiagen OneStep RT-PCR kit, and this first round was followed by a second-round multiplex PCR, then size selection and purification. Through fastp at Q25 and MiXCR, TCRdb rebuilt clones from the public reads, retaining in-frame beta chains. Rows with one shared CDR3 protein collapse into an entry with the most common genes and DNA. For this sample the table gives over 650,000 distinct CDR3 sequences, of which about 41% were detected only once. The ten top clones hold about 3.3% of the sample. The sequenced sample was peripheral blood. Source of these receptors: an adult man with Graves' ophthalmopathy.

This chain links TRBV29-1 with TRBJ1-3; D might be TRBD1 (5 bases). V was pared by 4 bases and J by 4 bases, with 14 bases between. This CDR3 is built from 14 residues. Germline CDR1 reads SQVTM; CDR2 reads ANQGSEA. The CDR3 nucleotides read TGCAGCGTTGCGTACGGGACGGACGGAAACACCATATATTTT. Translated: CSVAYGTDGNTIYF. Combining the CDR3 with reference TRBV29-1 and TRBJ1-3 gives the whole variable domain SAVISQKPSRDICQRGTSLTIQCQVDSQVTMMFWYRQQPGQSLTLIATANQGSEATYESGFVIDKFPISRPNLTFSTLTVSNMSPEDSSIYLCSVAYGTDGNTIYFGEGSWLTVV.

The gene calls are TRBV25-1 and TRBJ1-3; D is unresolved. The V gene lost 8 bases and the J gene lost 4 bases, with 18 bases spanning the gap. Germline CDR1 reads MGHDK; CDR2 reads SYGVNS. The length of the CDR3 is 15 residues. Here the CDR3 reads CASSPNGRGGNTIYF. The CDR3 DNA sequence: TGTGCCAGCTCCCCGAACGGGAGAGGAGGAAACACCATATATTTT.

The J gene is TRBJ1-2, the V gene TRBV27; maybe TRBD1 (5 bases). The CDR3 is made up of 14 amino acids. The V and J ends lost 5 bases and 3 bases respectively, with 13 bases between them. Germline assignment: CDR1 MNHEY and CDR2 SMNVEV (reference sequence). CDR3 amino acids: CASSMGESDYGYTF. The CDR3 DNA reads as TGTGCCAGCAGTATGGGGGAATCGGACTATGGCTACACCTTC.

This clonotype was recorded many times. The chain carries TRBV2 and TRBJ1-1; D is ambiguous. Germline-derived CDR1 and CDR2 are SNHLY and FYNNEI. This CDR3 region has 14 residues. Trimming removed 2 bases from V and 1 base from J, with 8 bases in between. The CDR3 region has the DNA TGTGCCAGCAGTGAAAGGGCCACGAACACTGAAGCTTTCTTT. This codes for CASSERATNTEAFF. Together with reference TRBV2 and TRBJ1-1, the CDR3 gives the full variable domain: EPEVTQTPSHQVTQMGQEVILRCVPISNHLYFYWYRQILGQKVEFLVSFYNNEISEKSEIFDDQFSVERPDGSNFTLKIRSTKLEDSAMYFCASSERATNTEAFFGQGTRLTVV.

Notes on this clonotype: A much larger clone lies one base from this, so it may be a read error. This chain connects TRBV5-6 to TRBJ1-2; 7 bases agree with TRBD1. Looked up from germline, CDR1 is SGHDT and CDR2 is YYEEEE. After removal of 2 bases from V and 8 bases from J, the junction contained 6 bases not matched to a gene. The CDR3 spans 13 residues. The CDR3 coding sequence is TGTGCCAGCAGCTTCGGACAGGCGGAAGGCTACACCTTC. Translation: CASSFGQAEGYTF.

The chain joins TRBV29-1 to TRBJ2-7, with 7 bases fitting TRBD1. Germline V gene sequence: CDR1 SQVTM, CDR2 ANQGSEA. V shed 8 bases, J shed 2 bases, and the junction held 6 bases outside the gene matches. The CDR3 covers 12 residues. This chain's CDR3 is CSSYGQAYEQYF. CDR3 bases: TGCAGCAGTTACGGACAGGCCTACGAGCAGTACTTC.

This clonotype was detected once. The chain carries TRBV29-1 and TRBJ1-3; D is ambiguous. Trimming removed 4 bases at V and 8 bases at J, with 9 bases between. Germline V gene lookup returns CDR1 SQVTM and CDR2 ANQGSEA. CDR3 length: 11 amino acids. CDR3 bases: TGCAGCGTTGTGGTGCGAGACACCATATATTTT. The encoded protein is CSVVVRDTIYF. The variable domain in full, with the rest retrieved from reference TRBV29-1 and TRBJ1-3, is SAVISQKPSRDICQRGTSLTIQCQVDSQVTMMFWYRQQPGQSLTLIATANQGSEATYESGFVIDKFPISRPNLTFSTLTVSNMSPEDSSIYLCSVVVRDTIYFGEGSWLTVV.

This clonotype has at least ten counts. The rearrangement uses TRBV19 and TRBJ2-7; perhaps D is TRBD1 or TRBD2 (5 bases each). Trimming removed 3 bases at V and 2 bases at J, with 11 bases between. From germline, CDR1 is LNHDA and CDR2 SQIVND (reference sequence). This CDR3 is built from 14 residues. CDR3 region: CASSMLGPTYEQYF. The DNA for the CDR3 is TGTGCCAGTAGTATGTTGGGACCCACCTACGAGCAGTACTTC.

The gene calls are TRBV15 and TRBJ1-5; no firm D call. The CDR3 loop spans 14 amino acids. Germline-derived CDR1 and CDR2 are LNHNV and YYDKDF (reference sequence). With 3 bases removed from V and 6 bases from J, the gap between germline ends came to 12 bases. In DNA form, the CDR3 reads TGTGCCACCAGCAGCCCGGAGGGAGGTCAGCCCCAGCATTTT. Amino acids: CATSSPEGGQPQHF.

As regards this clonotype: As the CDR3 is not closed by the conserved phenylalanine or tryptophan, this likely results from a read error. This rearrangement joins TRBV20-1 to TRBJ2-7; TRBD1 or TRBD2 may be the D gene (5 bases each). The V and J ends lost 0 bases and 2 bases respectively, with 32 bases between them. Germline CDR1 reads DFQATT; CDR2 reads SNEGSKA (reference sequence). CDR3 length: 21 residues. Here the CDR3 reads CSARDQVIGTELDRRTYEQYS. The CDR3 coding sequence is TGCAGTGCTAGAGATCAGGTGATCGGGACCGAACTAGATCGTAGGACCTACGAGCAGTACTCC.

This clonotype was recorded at least ten times. The chain carries TRBV7-9 and TRBJ1-1; 8 nucleotides match TRBD1. CDR3 length: 14 amino acids. Germline CDR1 reads SEHNR; CDR2 reads FQNEAQ (reference sequence). Trimming removed 5 bases from V and 5 bases from J; junction bases left unmatched: 7. The CDR3 DNA is TGTGCCAGCAGCCCCCAGGGGGCGCGAACTGAAGCTTTCTTT. This translates into CASSPQGARTEAFF. Full variable domain (rest looked up from reference TRBV7-9 and TRBJ1-1): DTGVSQNPRHKITKRGQNVTFRCDPISEHNRLYWYRQTLGQGPEFLTYFQNEAQLEKSRLLSDRFSAERPKGSFSTLEIQRTEQGDSAMYLCASSPQGARTEAFFGQGTRLTVV.

V gene TRBV10-3 combines with J gene TRBJ2-7; no clear D gene. V was clipped by 10 bases and J by 1 base, with 20 bases between them. The CDR3 runs to 15 residues. Germline V gene lookup returns CDR1 ENHRY and CDR2 SYGVKD. DNA of the CDR3: TGTGCCAGCAGATCGTCGAAGGCAGCGTCCTACGAGCAGTACTTC. Amino acid sequence: CASRSSKAASYEQYF.

CDR3 sequence reads: CATGPGLRYGYTF. The CDR3 DNA reads as TGCGCCACCGGCCCGGGACTGCGCTATGGCTACACCTTC. The V gene is TRBV4-1, the J gene TRBJ1-2, with D possibly being TRBD1 (5 bases). The CDR3 runs to 13 residues. Germline V CDR1 and CDR2: MGHRA, YSYEKL. The V end was cut by 10 bases, the J end by 4 bases, with 16 bases between.

This clonotype was detected ten times or more. The V call is TRBV15, the J call TRBJ2-7; possibly TRBD1 for D (5 bases). Germline V gene sequence: CDR1 LNHNV, CDR2 YYDKDF (reference sequence). Trimming took 0 bases from V and 1 from J, leaving 7 bases between them. There are 14 residues in the CDR3. CDR3: CATSRDRASYEQYF. The DNA for the CDR3 is TGTGCCACCAGCAGAGACAGGGCATCCTACGAGCAGTACTTC. The entire variable domain, with the rest obtained from reference TRBV15 and TRBJ2-7, is as follows: DAMVIQNPRYQVTQFGKPVTLSCSQTLNHNVMYWYQQKSSQAPKLLFHYYDKDFNNEADTPDNFQSRRPNTSFCFLDIRSPGLGDTAMYLCATSRDRASYEQYFGPGTRLTVT.

This chain connects TRBV19 to TRBJ1-4; the D gene is possibly TRBD1 (5 bases). Germline-derived CDR1 and CDR2 are LNHDA and SQIVND (reference sequence). V dropped 2 bases and J dropped 3 bases, with 7 bases sitting between them. CDR3 length equals 14 residues. The CDR3 sequence: CASSIRGPNEKLFF. The CDR3 DNA follows: TGTGCCAGTAGTATAAGGGGTCCTAATGAAAAACTGTTTTTT.

This clonotype was detected only a few times. Written as DNA, the CDR3 is TGCGCCAGCAGCCTAGGGGTTCGGGGGGAGACCCAGTACTTC. This gives the protein CASSLGVRGETQYF. The V call is TRBV4-1, the J call TRBJ2-5; a possible D gene is TRBD2 (6 bases). CDR1 MGHRA and CDR2 YSYEKL come from the germline V gene. This CDR3 is 14 amino acids long. The germline V and J ends were trimmed by 4 bases and 5 bases, with 14 bases remaining between them.

J is TRBJ2-7 and V is TRBV7-8; TRBD2 aligns across 8 bases. Trimming at V came to 6 bases and at J to 3 bases, leaving 13 bases not matched to a gene. The CDR3 loop spans 16 amino acids. In germline, CDR1 is SGHVS, CDR2 FQNEAQ. The CDR3 sequence: CASRPGGVGRDYEQYF. The DNA of the CDR3 is TGTGCCAGCAGACCGGGAGGGGTGGGCAGGGACTACGAGCAGTACTTC.

This clonotype was recorded at least ten times. CDR3 nucleotides: TGCAGTGCTAGAGGACTTGGTGCGTTAGAGACCCAGTACTTC. Encoded protein: CSARGLGALETQYF. V and J are TRBV20-1 and TRBJ2-5; no definite D call. Germline loops: CDR1 DFQATT, CDR2 SNEGSKA (reference sequence). The CDR3 runs 14 residues. Deletions cut 1 base from V and 4 bases from J, with 13 bases between.

This clonotype was seen repeatedly, ten times or more. The V and J genes are TRBV7-2 and TRBJ1-5; TRBD1 aligns across 7 bases. Per germline, CDR1 SGHTA and CDR2 FQGNSA. The CDR3 loop spans 16 amino acids. V lost 1 base, J lost 4 bases, and 7 bases stayed unmatched. The CDR3 DNA reads as TGTGCCAGCAGCTTAGTTTACTCCAGGGGGAATCAGCCCCAGCATTTT. Amino acids: CASSLVYSRGNQPQHF.

At least ten counts were recorded for this clonotype. The chain has TRBV7-2 and TRBJ1-3; no definite D call. V shed 1 base and J shed 3 bases, with 7 bases lying between them. Germline-derived CDR1 and CDR2 are SGHTA and FQGNSA. The CDR3 spans 14 residues. The CDR3 sequence: CASSLGGGGNTIYF. The DNA for the CDR3 is TGTGCCAGCAGCTTAGGGGGAGGTGGAAACACCATATATTTT.

This clonotype was seen at least ten times. The J gene is TRBJ2-5, the V gene TRBV7-9; 10 bases match TRBD1. The CDR3 spans 15 residues. V was pared by 5 bases and J by 2 bases, with 5 bases of the junction left unmatched. The germline CDR1 and CDR2 sequences are SEHNR and FQNEAQ (reference sequence). The CDR3 region has the DNA TGTGCCAGCAGCCCCGGACAGGGGGAACAAGAGACCCAGTACTTC. This translates into CASSPGQGEQETQYF.